Each of the 22 T cell receptor beta chains below was sequenced from the same sample in a study of blood T cells in healthy people across ages. PCR was performed a second time for about 7 to 12 cycles using a sample-barcoded 5' primer and a J-beta primer mix. MiXCR, run by TCRdb on the 5' RACE reads, gives a single entry per CDR3 protein. The sample has some 640,000 distinct CDR3 sequences, 45% to 50% seen once. The specimen was blood. Source of these receptors: a woman aged 55-70 years in good health.

CDR3 DNA: TGTGCCACCAGCAGAGATCTAAGGGGGGAAGCTTTCTTT. Its translation is CATSRDLRGEAFF. V usage is TRBV15 and J usage is TRBJ1-1; possible D gene TRBD1, 6 bases. The CDR3 runs to 13 residues. Looked up from germline, CDR1 is LNHNV and CDR2 is YYDKDF (reference sequence). Trimming shortened V by 0 bases and J by 8 bases, and 10 bases separated the two germline ends. Drawing the rest from reference TRBV15 and TRBJ1-1, the complete variable domain is DAMVIQNPRYQVTQFGKPVTLSCSQTLNHNVMYWYQQKSSQAPKLLFHYYDKDFNNEADTPDNFQSRRPNTSFCFLDIRSPGLGDTAMYLCATSRDLRGEAFFGQGTRLTVV.

This clonotype was recorded only once. Written as DNA, the CDR3 is TGTGCCAGCTCACCATCAAACTTCCTCGGAAATGAGCAGTACTTC. It specifies CASSPSNFLGNEQYF. The V gene is TRBV18, the J gene TRBJ2-7; no clear D. V was pared by 2 bases and J by 7 bases, with 18 bases between. The CDR3 has 15 amino acids. Germline lookup yields CDR1 KGHSH and CDR2 LQKENI.

V is TRBV2 and J is TRBJ2-1; TRBD2 agrees at 9 bases. Germline V lookup: CDR1 SNHLY, CDR2 FYNNEI. Trimming at V came to 9 bases and at J to 4 bases, leaving 7 bases not matched to a gene. The CDR3 loop spans 14 amino acids. CDR3 amino acids: CARWAGGIYNEQFF. The CDR3 DNA sequence: TGTGCCAGGTGGGCGGGAGGGATATACAATGAGCAGTTCTTC.

The V and J genes are TRBV25-1 and TRBJ2-1; D gene uncertain. The CDR3 totals 12 residues. Trimming pared 6 bases from V and 8 bases from J, leaving 11 bases between. Germline lookup yields CDR1 MGHDK and CDR2 SYGVNS. The DNA for the CDR3 is TGTGCCAGCAGAGCCATCGGTGATGAGCAGTTCTTC. Translation gives CASRAIGDEQFF.

This clonotype was found a few times. This sequence may be a read error, since a much larger clone differs from it by one base. The rearrangement joins TRBV15 to TRBJ2-7; 7 bases are shared with TRBD1. The J segment lost 3 bases and the V segment lost 0 bases, leaving 14 bases of the junction unmatched. The germline CDR1 and CDR2 sequences are LNHNV and YYDKDF (reference sequence). The CDR3 runs to 18 residues. The CDR3 loop is CATSRERGGDRTNYEQYF. The CDR3 DNA sequence: TGTGCCACCAGCAGAGAGCGCGGTGGGGACAGAACCAACTACGAGCAGTACTTC.

Notes on this clonotype: Because the CDR3 is missing its conserved closing phenylalanine or tryptophan, this is likely a read error. The rearrangement uses TRBV5-1 and TRBJ2-3; the D gene is possibly TRBD2 (5 bases). CDR1 is SGHRS, CDR2 YFSETQ, per germline. Deletions cut 0 bases from V and 1 base from J, with 15 bases between. This CDR3 is built from 17 residues. The CDR3 DNA reads as TGCGCCAGCAGCTTGGCAGAGGCGGGCTGGGGCACAGATACGCAGTATTGT. Translating gives CASSLAEAGWGTDTQYC.

This chain links TRBV20-1 with TRBJ2-3, with TRBD1 identical over 10 bases. The CDR3 totals 17 residues. CDR1 and CDR2 (germline): DFQATT, SNEGSKA (reference sequence). V lost 0 bases and J lost 2; bases outside the gene matches: 8. CDR3 sequence reads: CSARDRRTGGFTDTQYF. The CDR3, as DNA: TGCAGTGCTAGAGATAGAAGGACAGGGGGTTTCACAGATACGCAGTATTTT.

This clonotype was seen ten or more times. The V and J genes are TRBV6-6 and TRBJ2-7; 8 nucleotides line up with TRBD1. CDR1 MNHNY and CDR2 SVGAGI come from the germline V gene (reference sequence). Trimming cost V 5 bases and J 10 bases; bases outside gene matches: 13. The CDR3 sequence is 14 residues long. The CDR3 DNA follows: TGTGCCAGCAGTCCGCCCGGGACAGGTCGTTATCAGTACTTC. It encodes CASSPPGTGRYQYF.

V and J are TRBV29-1 and TRBJ2-5; D is possibly TRBD2 (6 bases). The J call may be in error: the DNA end matches TRBJ2-7 better. Looked up from germline, CDR1 is SQVTM and CDR2 is ANQGSEA. The CDR3 consists of 14 residues. CDR3 nucleotides: TGCAGCGTTGAAGGGCGGGAAAGAGGCGACGAGCAGTACTTC. Translated, it gives CSVEGRERGDEQYF.

The rearrangement links TRBV10-3 to TRBJ1-1; the match to TRBD1 covers 7 bases. Germline CDR1 ENHRY, CDR2 SYGVKD. The CDR3 covers 16 residues. The V gene end was trimmed by 3 bases and the J gene end by 4 bases; junction bases not matched to a gene: 11. The CDR3 protein is CAISDQTGKGGTEAFF. In DNA, the CDR3 is TGTGCCATCAGTGACCAGACAGGGAAGGGAGGCACTGAAGCTTTCTTT.

This clonotype was observed a few times. The V and J genes are TRBV28 and TRBJ2-5, with no clear D. Trimming pared 6 bases from V and 3 bases from J, leaving 11 bases between. Looked up from germline, CDR1 is MDHEN and CDR2 is SYDVKM. The CDR3 totals 13 residues. The CDR3 DNA reads as TGTGCCAGCAGGAGGTTCGGTGAAGAGACCCAGTACTTC. It is translated as CASRRFGEETQYF.

CDR3 residues: CASSMTGTVSEQYF. The CDR3 coding sequence is TGTGCCAGCAGCATGACAGGGACGGTCAGTGAGCAGTACTTC. This chain joins TRBV9 and TRBJ2-7; 7 bases map to TRBD1. Germline lookup yields CDR1 SGDLS and CDR2 YYNGEE. The CDR3 runs to 14 residues. Germline trimming cut 4 bases from V and 7 bases from J; bases unmatched to any gene: 11.

The genes are TRBV7-9 and TRBJ1-4; D uncertain. The CDR3 has 14 residues. Per the germline V gene, CDR1 is SEHNR and CDR2 is FQNEAQ (reference sequence). Trimming removed 5 bases from V and 8 bases from J, with 15 bases in between. CDR3 region: CASSLSAGGEKLFF. The CDR3 DNA sequence: TGTGCCAGCAGCCTCTCCGCCGGTGGGGAAAAACTGTTTTTT. Filled out from reference TRBV7-9 and TRBJ1-4, the complete variable domain reads DTGVSQNPRHKITKRGQNVTFRCDPISEHNRLYWYRQTLGQGPEFLTYFQNEAQLEKSRLLSDRFSAERPKGSFSTLEIQRTEQGDSAMYLCASSLSAGGEKLFFGSGTQLSVL.

This clonotype showed up just a few times. The chain is built from TRBV5-1 and TRBJ1-1; TRBD1 might be the D (6 bases). Germline V gives CDR1 SGHRS, CDR2 YFSETQ. There are 14 residues in the CDR3. The ends were cut back, 4 bases at V and 4 bases at J, with 14 bases in the middle. In DNA form, the CDR3 reads TGCGCCAGCAGCGAGGAGGGGGTCGGCACTGAAGCTTTCTTT. Translating gives CASSEEGVGTEAFF.

This clonotype was seen a few times. V gene TRBV2 combines with J gene TRBJ1-2; D is possibly TRBD1 (6 bases). Trimming left V 7 bases short and J 0 bases short, with 12 bases between. The germline gives CDR1 SNHLY, CDR2 FYNNEI. CDR3 length equals 14 residues. Here the CDR3 reads CASIKDSANYGYTF. The CDR3 nucleotides are TGTGCCAGCATTAAGGACAGCGCTAACTATGGCTACACCTTC.

This clonotype was seen a single time. With a much larger clone just one base away, this may be a read error. This chain links TRBV29-1 with TRBJ2-5; 7 bases line up with TRBD1. The junction had 7 bases not matched to a gene; V was cut back by 6 bases and J by 3 bases. The CDR3 totals 13 residues. Per germline, CDR1 SQVTM and CDR2 ANQGSEA. The DNA for the CDR3 is TGCAGCGTCCTGGGCAGGGGGAAAGAGACCCAGTACTTC. Translated, it gives CSVLGRGKETQYF. Drawing the rest from reference TRBV29-1 and TRBJ2-5, the complete variable domain is SAVISQKPSRDICQRGTSLTIQCQVDSQVTMMFWYRQQPGQSLTLIATANQGSEATYESGFVIDKFPISRPNLTFSTLTVSNMSPEDSSIYLCSVLGRGKETQYFGPGTRLLVL.

The chain employs TRBV7-6 and TRBJ2-3; no clear D. The CDR3 runs to 12 residues. CDR1 and CDR2 (germline): SGHVS, FNYEAQ. V lost 4 bases, J lost 2 bases, and 4 bases lay in between. The CDR3, as DNA: TGTGCCAGCAGCTCCCTCACAGATACGCAGTATTTT. Translation: CASSSLTDTQYF.

This clonotype showed up just a few times. This chain connects TRBV14 to TRBJ2-1, with a possible D match to TRBD2 (5 bases). The CDR3 sequence is 16 residues long. V was shortened by 1 base and J by 1 base, with 11 bases between the two germline ends. CDR1 and CDR2 from the germline V gene are SGHDN and FVKESK. Written as DNA, the CDR3 is TGTGCCAGCAGCCAAGGCGGACTTGAATCCTACAATGAGCAGTTCTTC. It encodes CASSQGGLESYNEQFF.

This clonotype was detected only once. The chain carries TRBV5-1 and TRBJ1-6, with D perhaps TRBD1 (5 bases). In germline, CDR1 is SGHRS, CDR2 YFSETQ. CDR3 length equals 14 residues. V shed 0 bases and J shed 6 bases, with 7 bases lying between them. This CDR3 reads CASSLGDVNSPLHF. CDR3 coding DNA: TGCGCCAGCAGCTTGGGGGACGTTAATTCACCCCTCCACTTT.

V and J are TRBV6-5 and TRBJ2-2; D uncertain. Trimming pared 0 bases from V and 10 bases from J, leaving 9 bases between. This CDR3 spans 13 amino acids. The germline V gene has CDR1 MNHEY and CDR2 SVGAGI. The CDR3 DNA reads as TGTGCCAGCAGTTACTCGAATGATGAGGAGCTGTTTTTT. It yields the protein CASSYSNDEELFF.

The genes are TRBV7-2 and TRBJ1-4, with D uncertain. The CDR3 totals 12 residues. V shed 5 bases and J shed 4 bases, with 5 bases lying between them. CDR1 and CDR2 (germline): SGHTA, FQGNSA. The CDR3 sequence is CASSQRNEKLFF. The DNA for the CDR3 is TGTGCCAGCAGCCAGCGTAATGAAAAACTGTTTTTT.

This clonotype was picked up a small number of times. The chain employs TRBV5-1 and TRBJ2-7; 7 bases align to TRBD2. Germline values: CDR1 SGHRS, CDR2 YFSETQ. V was pared by 2 bases and J by 0 bases, with 5 bases of the junction left unmatched. The CDR3 covers 15 residues. CDR3 residues: CASSFGAGPSYEQYF. DNA for the CDR3: TGCGCCAGCAGCTTTGGAGCGGGACCCTCCTACGAGCAGTACTTC.